The 13 T cell receptor beta chains in this list originate from one sample, sequenced in a study of blood T cell repertoires in COVID-19. The assay was immunoSEQ multiplex PCR, and TCRdb's table has in-frame clones only and misses some. The table has 200,000 to 300,000 clones, about nine tenths seen once. The sample comprised peripheral blood. These receptors were collected from a man between 60 and 70 years old with acute or convalescent COVID-19.

V is TRBV3-1 (or the pseudogene TRBV3-2) and J is TRBJ2-7, with 9 bases aligning to TRBD1. Unmatched junction bases numbered 9, after V lost 8 bases and J lost 7 bases. The length of the CDR3 is 13 residues. Germline V CDR1 and CDR2: LGHDT, YNNKEL (reference sequence). CDR3 residues: CASSGQGHQEQYF. The DNA for the CDR3 is TGTGCCAGCTCCGGACAGGGGCACCAGGAGCAGTACTTC.

The V gene is TRBV15, the J gene TRBJ2-3, with D maybe TRBD2 (6 bases). Germline V gives CDR1 LNHNV, CDR2 YYDKDF (reference sequence). Trimming pared 0 bases from V and 1 base from J, leaving 11 bases between. The CDR3 contains 16 residues. CDR3 loop: CATSRDRSGRTDTQYF. The CDR3, as DNA: TGTGCCACCAGCAGAGATCGAAGCGGGCGCACAGATACGCAGTATTTT.

V and J are TRBV11-2 and TRBJ2-5; TRBD1 matches at 9 bases. The CDR3 is made up of 14 amino acids. V lost 3 bases, J lost 4 bases, and 3 bases stayed unmatched. Germline CDR1 is SGHAT and CDR2 is FQNNGV. DNA of the CDR3: TGTGCCAGCAGCTTTATGGGACAGGGAGAGACCCAGTACTTC. Encoded protein: CASSFMGQGETQYF.

The V and J genes are TRBV4-2 and TRBJ1-4, with TRBD1 matching over 9 bases. CDR1 is LGHNA and CDR2 is YNFKEQ in the germline V gene. The CDR3 contains 17 residues. V trimming: 1 base; J trimming: 8 bases; junction bases outside the gene matches: 11. Written as DNA, the CDR3 is TGTGCCAGCAGCCAAGCTACCAACAGGGGGCGAGGCGAAAAACTGTTTTTT. Its protein product is CASSQATNRGRGEKLFF.

This clone was counted once. This chain joins TRBV30 and TRBJ1-4, with D perhaps TRBD1 (5 bases). CDR1 is GTSNPN and CDR2 is SVGIG in the germline V gene (reference sequence). V shed 8 bases and J shed 1 base, with 14 bases lying between them. This CDR3 has 14 residues. The CDR3 sequence is CAQAGGGTNEKLFF. The CDR3 DNA follows: TGTGCCCAGGCGGGGGGAGGAACTAATGAAAAACTGTTTTTT. Drawing the rest from reference TRBV30 and TRBJ1-4, the complete variable domain is SQTIHQWPATLVQPVGSPLSLECTVEGTSNPNLYWYRQAAGRGLQLLFYSVGIGQISSEVPQNLSASRPQDRQFILSSKKLLLSDSGFYLCAQAGGGTNEKLFFGSGTQLSVL.

The chain combines TRBV19 with TRBJ1-5, with a tentative D call TRBD1 (6 bases). This CDR3 is 14 amino acids long. The germline CDR1 and CDR2 sequences are LNHDA and SQIVND (reference sequence). V lost 6 bases, J lost 4 bases, and 13 bases lay in between. The chain's CDR3 is CASRGAGINQPQHF. CDR3 DNA: TGTGCCAGTAGGGGGGCAGGGATAAATCAGCCCCAGCATTTT.

The genes are TRBV5-4 and TRBJ2-5; D is undetermined. The germline CDR1 and CDR2 sequences are SGHNT and YYREEE (reference sequence). Trimming stripped 3 bases from V and 3 bases from J, with 3 bases between. This CDR3 comprises 11 residues. The CDR3 sequence is CASSYKETQYF. CDR3 DNA sequence: TGTGCCAGCAGCTATAAAGAGACCCAGTACTTC.

The chain is built from TRBV4-3 and TRBJ1-3; D not resolved. The germline gives CDR1 LGHNA, CDR2 YSLEER. The V end was cut by 0 bases, the J end by 0 bases, with 9 bases between. The CDR3 extends over 16 amino acids. CDR3: CASSQDFGISGNTIYF. DNA of the CDR3: TGCGCCAGCAGCCAAGATTTCGGTATCTCTGGAAACACCATATATTTT.

The chain carries TRBV19 and TRBJ1-2; D ambiguous. Trimming cost V 3 bases and J 8 bases, with 22 bases left between them. From germline, CDR1 is LNHDA and CDR2 SQIVND (reference sequence). CDR3 length equals 16 residues. The CDR3 loop reads CASSMVRIGVVGGYTF. CDR3 DNA sequence: TGTGCCAGTAGTATGGTACGGATAGGAGTAGTAGGAGGCTACACCTTC.

The chain joins TRBV7-2 to TRBJ1-4, with TRBD1 matching over 7 bases. Germline V CDR1 and CDR2: SGHTA, FQGNSA. The J segment lost 7 bases and the V segment lost 4 bases, leaving 6 bases of the junction unmatched. This CDR3 spans 14 amino acids. CDR3 residues: CASSYDRVFEKLFF. In nucleotides, the CDR3 is TGTGCCAGCAGCTACGACAGGGTTTTTGAAAAACTGTTTTTT.

The V call is TRBV11-1, the J call TRBJ2-4; tentative D call: TRBD2 (6 bases). CDR3 length: 14 residues. V was cut by 0 bases and J by 7 bases, with 10 bases left in between. Germline V gives CDR1 SGHAT, CDR2 FQDESV (reference sequence). CDR3 sequence (DNA): TGTGCCAGCAGCTTAGCGGGGAGGACGAACATTCAGTACTTC. It encodes CASSLAGRTNIQYF.

This rearrangement joins TRBV28 to TRBJ1-4; a possible D gene is TRBD1 (6 bases). CDR1 MDHEN and CDR2 SYDVKM come from the germline V gene. This CDR3 has 16 residues. The ends were cut back, 4 bases at V and 0 bases at J, with 12 bases in the middle. CDR3 sequence reads: CASSSVTGATNEKLFF. CDR3 DNA: TGTGCCAGCAGTTCTGTGACAGGTGCAACTAATGAAAAACTGTTTTTT.

This chain joins TRBV27 and TRBJ2-7, with D possibly TRBD1 on 6 matching bases. This CDR3 has 14 residues. V dropped 7 bases and J dropped 4 bases, with 17 bases sitting between them. Germline-derived CDR1 and CDR2 are MNHEY and SMNVEV (reference sequence). CDR3 nucleotides: TGTGCCAGCAACCTACAGGGTCGGGGATACGAGCAGTACTTC. Translation gives CASNLQGRGYEQYF.